This T cell receptor beta chain derives from a study of monozygotic twins with inflammatory bowel disease (dated by TCRdb to about 2019). With regard to the full study: The full study comprised 30 or so monozygotic twin pairs: nine German pairs (four IBD-concordant, five IBD-discordant) and 19 IBD-discordant Danish pairs. The search for disease-associated traits relied mainly on comparing IBD patients with their genetically identical healthy co-twins within discordant pairs. Each individual had, on average, about 151 000 unique TCRalpha sequences and 181 000 unique TCRbeta sequences available for analysis.

CDR1 SNHLY and CDR2 FYNNEI are derived from the germline V gene. Counted from cysteine to phenylalanine, this CDR3 has 15 amino acids. Only the protein is available. From each donor, a roughly 2.5 ml peripheral blood sample was collected into PAXgene tubes and stored at -80 degrees C. Without T cell sorting, total RNA was isolated from whole blood using the PAXgene blood miRNA kit on an automated QIAcube. Peripheral blood from monozygotic twin pairs who were concordant or discordant for inflammatory bowel disease underwent deep TCRalpha and TCRbeta repertoire profiling using unique molecular barcoding. Smoking habits were recorded for all twin pairs, with individuals classified as current, former or never smokers. Library preparation was by 5' RACE. The input for every TCR library was roughly 3,300 ng of total RNA. cDNA was synthesized with SMARTScribe reverse transcriptase in eight separate reactions per sample. During cDNA synthesis, template switching introduced unique molecular identifiers that contained a 6-nucleotide sample barcode. Two nested PCRs of 16 and 9 cycles amplified the TCRalpha and TCRbeta cDNA, and bead purification followed each PCR. Before amplification, the cDNA was both treated with uracil DNA-glycosylase and purified with the QIAquick PCR purification kit. The second PCR added Illumina TruSeq-compatible adapters along with sample-specific barcodes. TapeStation and Qubit were used to check library quality and concentration, and 4.5 to 6.5 ng of each library was pooled. Sequencing of pooled libraries was carried out on an Illumina HiSeq2500 single-index Rapid Run using 2 x 100 bp reads and custom sequencing primers. Per the authors' processing: PCR and sequencing errors were corrected by UMI-based consensus assembly using MiGEC version 1.2.6. MiXCR version 2.1.1 handled V(D)J alignment, clonotype assembly and CDR3 extraction. To normalise gene usage, clonotype sharing and MAIT/NKT TCR abundance, the top 1000, 10 000 and 20 000 clonotypes in each sample were analysed. After downsampling to 27 000 UMIs, diversity was calculated as the inverse Simpson index using the vegan R package. Statistical testing used paired Mann-Whitney U tests on the discordant twin pairs and applied Benjamini-Hochberg correction for multiple testing. Through TCRdb reprocessing, the reads give one entry per CDR3 protein sequence; DNA is omitted. For this entry, the V and J calls and clone size follow TCRdb and not the study's own pipeline. The sample has approximately 400,000 distinct CDR3 sequences on record. About 2.3% of the sample goes to the ten largest clones.

Remarks on this clonotype: No antigen is known for it.

Findings and caveats that apply to the study as a whole: Measured by the inverse Simpson index, TCRbeta repertoire diversity was lower in IBD patients than in their healthy co-twins. Repertoire similarity did not differ between concordant and discordant twins, possibly due to limited statistical power. Background noise and inter-individual variability may have been introduced into the repertoires by the differing immunosuppressive treatments among patients. The analysis was unable to tell apart different T cell subtypes. No single strong signal or clonotype linked to IBD turned up in the results, so the idea that one exists was not supported. Compared with healthy twins, IBD patients had fewer clonotypes in common with other individuals, a difference most pronounced in patients showing signs of disease activity.

The sequence was collected from a human donor with ulcerative colitis or Crohn's disease, or a healthy co-twin of an affected twin (not recorded which). Sample: blood. Recombination joined TRBV2 with TRBJ1-1; TCRdb selects TRBD1, and the lack of DNA leaves this call unchecked. This receptor has the CDR3 CASSEYGAMNTEAFF. The full variable domain, with segments outside the CDR3 supplied by the reference TRBV2 and TRBJ1-1 proteins, appears as EPEVTQTPSHQVTQMGQEVILRCVPISNHLYFYWYRQILGQKVEFLVSFYNNEISEKSEIFDDQFSVERPDGSNFTLKIRSTKLEDSAMYFCASSEYGAMNTEAFFGQGTRLTVV.